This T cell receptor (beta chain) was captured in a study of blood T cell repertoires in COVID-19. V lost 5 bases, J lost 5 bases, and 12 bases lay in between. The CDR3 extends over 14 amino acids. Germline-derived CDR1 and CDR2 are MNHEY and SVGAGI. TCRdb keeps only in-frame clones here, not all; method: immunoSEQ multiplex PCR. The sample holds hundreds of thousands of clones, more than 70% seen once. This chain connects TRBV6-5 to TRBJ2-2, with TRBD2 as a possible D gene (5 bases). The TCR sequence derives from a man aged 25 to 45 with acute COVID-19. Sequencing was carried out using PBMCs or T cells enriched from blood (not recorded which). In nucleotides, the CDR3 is TGTGCCAGCAGTAATCTACGGGATACCGGGGAGCTGTTTTTT. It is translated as CASSNLRDTGELFF.